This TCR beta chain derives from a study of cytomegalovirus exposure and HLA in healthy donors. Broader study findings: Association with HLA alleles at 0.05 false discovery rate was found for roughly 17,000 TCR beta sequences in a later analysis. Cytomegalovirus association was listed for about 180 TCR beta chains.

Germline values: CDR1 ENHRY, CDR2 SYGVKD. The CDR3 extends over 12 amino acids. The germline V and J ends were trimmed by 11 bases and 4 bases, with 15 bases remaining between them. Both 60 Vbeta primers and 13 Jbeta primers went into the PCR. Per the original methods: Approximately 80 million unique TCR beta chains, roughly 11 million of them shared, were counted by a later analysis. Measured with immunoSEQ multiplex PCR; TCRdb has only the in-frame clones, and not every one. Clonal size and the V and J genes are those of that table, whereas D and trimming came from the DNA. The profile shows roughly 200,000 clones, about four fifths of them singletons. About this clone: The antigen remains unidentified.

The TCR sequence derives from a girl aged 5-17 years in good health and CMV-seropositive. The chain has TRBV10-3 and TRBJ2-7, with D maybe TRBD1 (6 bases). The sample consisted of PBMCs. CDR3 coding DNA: TGTGCCTTCTCTCCCCAGGGGTACGAGCAGTACTTC. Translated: CAFSPQGYEQYF.